This T cell receptor beta chain stems from a study of blood T cell repertoires in COVID-19. The sample holds a few counts of this clone. The CDR3 is 16 amino acids. V was pared by 2 bases and J by 7 bases, with 18 bases between. Germline CDR1 reads MNHNY; CDR2 reads SVGAGI (reference sequence). Assay used: immunoSEQ multiplex PCR; TCRdb lists only in-frame clones, some missing. The table includes approximately 300,000 clones, roughly 88% detected once. Sequencing was done on a sample of peripheral blood. V and J are TRBV6-6 and TRBJ1-5; D uncertain. The TCR was taken from a woman in her 50s with active or convalescent COVID-19. The chain's CDR3 is CASSYSNRVVPQPQHF. The CDR3 DNA follows: TGTGCCAGCAGTTACAGTAACAGAGTGGTTCCGCAGCCCCAGCATTTT.